This is a list of T cell receptor beta chains from one sample in a study of identical twins. TCRdb reprocessed the 5' RACE reads via MiXCR and lists one record per CDR3 protein. The sample lists around 570,000 distinct CDR3 sequences, approximately 9.6% seen once, with 2.5% to 3.5% in the top ten. The sample was also reused in another study, on yellow fever vaccine responses in identical twins.

Sequences were obtained from PBMCs. The receptors derive from a woman in her late teens or twenties in good health. Both conserved end residues are trimmed from each CDR3.

v_call cdr3_aa
TRBV5-8 ASSRTSVEQY
TRBV29-1 SVDNRAGEQY
TRBV12-3/TRBV12-4 ASSFPRGIQY
TRBV7-2 ASSPRKMSVEQF
TRBV5-1 ASSSGAANEKLF
TRBV4-3 ASSQGGRTNTGELF
TRBV12-3/TRBV12-4 ASSLGGSGANVLT
TRBV7-2 ASSLGLAGGGTQY
TRBV15 ATQASGPLHGTTYEQY
TRBV29-1 SVDGDRDTQETQY
TRBV19 ASIPGVAGVGELF
TRBV5-5 ASSLGQGALFEQF
TRBV10-3 ATGTGQGTGNTEAF
TRBV18 ASSQDRGSTEAF
TRBV9 ASSPGTGGGNEQF
TRBV11-2 ASSLGSEIGELF
TRBV7-8 ASRLLAGATLDEQF
TRBV29-1 SVVGGSASYEQY
TRBV19 ASGGAGGHYEQY
TRBV9 ASSGGGASETQY
TRBV4-3 ASSQYGLDTDTQY
TRBV7-2 ASSLNGIYEQY
TRBV7-9 ATERTPSTDTQY
TRBV12-3/TRBV12-4 ASRITGVYGYT
TRBV7-9 ASSLAGGPSYEQY
TRBV7-2 ASSLGPAGSSYEQY
TRBV18 ASSPSESYEQY
TRBV6-5 ASSYSPSSETQY
TRBV27 ASRLKLAGSYEQY
TRBV29-1 SVEQGAGNTIY
TRBV7-2 ASSARDRHIGYT
TRBV6-5 ASSYSAGVTTDTQY
TRBV30 ASSYARGADSSYNEQF
TRBV7-2 ASRTSGSSYNEQF
TRBV6-2/TRBV6-3 ASSTRGFANEKLF
TRBV29-1 SDTGQLSGYGYT
TRBV19 ASSIGQYNEQF
TRBV2 ASKEAQVSYNEQF
TRBV20-1 SARDLFDSYNEQF
TRBV4-3 ASSQDSSGAGELF
TRBV7-9 ASSSTGTIYNEQF
TRBV20-1 SVEGVNQPQH
TRBV10-3 AVKQGSSYNEQF